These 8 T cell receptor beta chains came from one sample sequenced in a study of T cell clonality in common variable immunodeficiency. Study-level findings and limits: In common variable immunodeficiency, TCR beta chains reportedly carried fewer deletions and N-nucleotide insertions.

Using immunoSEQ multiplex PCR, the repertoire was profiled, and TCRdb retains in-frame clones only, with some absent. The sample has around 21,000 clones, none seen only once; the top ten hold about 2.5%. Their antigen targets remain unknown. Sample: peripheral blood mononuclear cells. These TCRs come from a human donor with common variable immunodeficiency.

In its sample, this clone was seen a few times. The CDR3 sequence is CASSSAGIYHEQYF. CDR3 DNA, as far as it was read: TGTGCCAGCAGTTCAGCGGGAATCTACCACGAG. The chain employs TRBV6-2 or TRBV6-3 and TRBJ2-7; TRBD2 matches at 7 bases. The DNA ends 3 residues before the CDR3 does, and the rest of the CDR3 is filled in from the germline J gene. The CDR3 length is 14 residues. Per the germline V gene, CDR1 is MNHEY and CDR2 is SVGEGT. The ends lost 4 bases at V and 5 bases at J; junction bases unmatched: 8.

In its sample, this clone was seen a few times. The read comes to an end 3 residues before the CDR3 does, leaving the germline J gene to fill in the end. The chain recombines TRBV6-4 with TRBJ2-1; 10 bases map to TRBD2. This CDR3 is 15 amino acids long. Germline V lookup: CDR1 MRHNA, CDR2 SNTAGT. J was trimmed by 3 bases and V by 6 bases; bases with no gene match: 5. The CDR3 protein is CASSAGTSDYNEQFF. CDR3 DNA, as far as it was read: TGTGCCAGCAGCGCCGGGACTAGCGACTACAATGAG.

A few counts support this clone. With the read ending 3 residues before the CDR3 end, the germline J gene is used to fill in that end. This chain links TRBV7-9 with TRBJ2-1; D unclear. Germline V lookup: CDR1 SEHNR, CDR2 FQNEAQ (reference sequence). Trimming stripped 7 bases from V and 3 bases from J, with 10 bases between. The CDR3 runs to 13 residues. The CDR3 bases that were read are TGTGCCAGCAAATCACCAGGCTACAATGAG. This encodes CASKSPGYNE. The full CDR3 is CASKSPGYNEQFF.

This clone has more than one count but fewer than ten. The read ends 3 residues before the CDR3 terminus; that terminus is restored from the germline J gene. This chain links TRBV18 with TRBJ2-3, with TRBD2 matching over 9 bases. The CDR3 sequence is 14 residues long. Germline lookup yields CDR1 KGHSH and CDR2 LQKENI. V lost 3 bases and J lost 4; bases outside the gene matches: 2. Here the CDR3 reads CASSPGLAPDTQYF. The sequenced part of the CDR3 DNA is TGTGCCAGCTCACCGGGACTAGCCCCAGATACG.

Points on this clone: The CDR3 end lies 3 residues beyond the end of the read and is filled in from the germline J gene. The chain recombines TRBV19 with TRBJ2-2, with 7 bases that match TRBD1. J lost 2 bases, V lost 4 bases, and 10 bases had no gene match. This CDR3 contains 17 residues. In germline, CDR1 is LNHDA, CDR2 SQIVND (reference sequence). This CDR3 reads CASSNPLGTANTGELFF. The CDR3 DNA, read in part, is TGTGCCAGTAGTAACCCATTGGGGACAGCTAACACCGGGGAG.

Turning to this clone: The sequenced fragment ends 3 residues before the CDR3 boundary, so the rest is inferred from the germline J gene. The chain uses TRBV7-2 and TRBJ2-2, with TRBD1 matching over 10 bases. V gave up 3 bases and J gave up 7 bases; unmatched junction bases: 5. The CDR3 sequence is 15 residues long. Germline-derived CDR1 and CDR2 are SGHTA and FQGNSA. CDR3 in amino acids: CASSFGQGEGGELFF. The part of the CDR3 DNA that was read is TGTGCCAGCAGCTTCGGACAGGGGGAGGGCGGGGAG.

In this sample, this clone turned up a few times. The part of the CDR3 DNA that was read is TGTGCCAGTAGGGGGACGGACAGATTGAACACTGAA. Protein: CASRGTDRLNTE. The CDR3 as a whole reads CASRGTDRLNTEAFF. V and J are TRBV19 and TRBJ1-1; D possibly corresponds to TRBD1 (6 bases). The missing CDR3 end, 3 residues past where the read stops, is filled in from the germline J gene. This CDR3 comprises 15 residues. Germline V CDR1 and CDR2: LNHDA, SQIVND (reference sequence). Trimming stripped 6 bases from V and 0 bases from J, with 14 bases between.

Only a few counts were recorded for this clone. The CDR3 bases that were read are TGCAGTGCTAGTCCGGGGGGGGCCGGCAGTGAG. Translation: CSASPGGAGSE. The full CDR3 reads CSASPGGAGSEQFF. The chain carries TRBV20-1 and TRBJ2-1, with TRBD2 matching 8 bases. The read ends 3 residues before the CDR3 terminus; that terminus is restored from the germline J gene. The germline V gene encodes CDR1 DFQATT and CDR2 SNEGSKA (reference sequence). The CDR3 length is 14 residues. Trimming took 3 bases from V and 9 from J; bases not matched to a gene: 10.